A single TCR beta chain is shown here with its context. CDR1 is SGHNT and CDR2 is YYREEE in the germline V gene (reference sequence). The CDR3 covers 16 residues. V was clipped by 2 bases and J by 0 bases; unmatched bases: 7. These data originate in a study of cytomegalovirus exposure and HLA in healthy donors. Both 60 Vbeta primers and 13 Jbeta primers went into the PCR. Method: immunoSEQ multiplex PCR; TCRdb's copy keeps in-frame clones and lacks some. The sample consists of 130,000 to 150,000 clones, 80% of them appearing once. While unrecorded immune exposures were likely, the donors were nominally healthy when sampled.

The sequencing sample was made of PBMCs. This chain joins TRBV5-4 and TRBJ1-2; 7 bases are a match to TRBD1. This receptor was identified in a man aged 35-49 years in good health and CMV-seropositive. CDR3 DNA sequence: TGTGCCAGCAGCTTCGAGGGGGCCAAGGCTAACTATGGCTACACCTTC. Protein: CASSFEGAKANYGYTF.